The source of this T cell receptor beta chain is a study of T cells after yellow fever vaccination. 5'RACE template switching added a universal primer site and UMIs to TCR cDNA. One entry per CDR3 protein, called by TCRdb with MiXCR from the 5' RACE reads. The table has 95,000 to 100,000 distinct CDR3 sequences, roughly 6% seen once. Broader study findings: Among primary-vaccination clones, most reappeared after the booster, at roughly 96% for CD4 and more than 85% for CD8. Abundant clonotypes from the bulk population could contaminate FACS-sorted repertoires. The secondary response peaked faster, at day 5 versus 15, but was weaker.

This CDR3 contains 14 residues. Unmatched junction bases numbered 7, after V lost 7 bases and J lost 5 bases. Many counts were recorded for this clonotype. Its specificity is not known. The clonotype originates from a man younger than 35 who received the YFV17D yellow fever vaccine. J is TRBJ2-2 and V is TRBV12-3 or TRBV12-4; 7 bases match TRBD1. Here the sequenced sample was CD8+ T cells sorted from PBMCs, taken 10 days after the yellow fever booster vaccination. The CDR3 sequence is CASTPTGQTGELFF. The CDR3 nucleotides are TGTGCCAGCACCCCGACAGGGCAGACCGGGGAGCTGTTTTTT.